Presented here are 30 T cell receptor beta chains from one specimen sequenced in a study of cytomegalovirus exposure and HLA in healthy donors. PCR used 60 Vbeta primers and 13 Jbeta primers. Clones were sequenced by immunoSEQ multiplex PCR, and TCRdb holds only the in-frame ones, with some missing. The table has approximately 160,000 clones, around 80% seen once. The sequencing input was PBMCs. The receptors were gathered from a human donor in good health.

The chain joins TRBV5-4 to TRBJ2-5, with 11 positions matching TRBD2. The length of the CDR3 is 15 residues. Germline-derived CDR1 and CDR2 are SGHNT and YYREEE (reference sequence). The V and J ends lost 3 bases and 4 bases, in that order; junction bases with no gene match: 5. The CDR3, as DNA: TGTGCCAGCAGCTCCTTAGCGGGGGGGGGAGAGACCCAGTACTTC. Protein product: CASSSLAGGGETQYF.

The V gene is TRBV21-1, the J gene TRBJ2-7; the table's D call TRBD1 went unverified against the DNA. TRBV21-1 is listed as a pseudogene. The CDR3 runs 13 residues. CDR3 bases: TGTGCCAGCAGCAAACGGGACAGCTACGAGCAGTACTTC. Translated, it gives CASSKRDSYEQYF.

This sequence joins TRBV7-2 and TRBJ1-2; a possible D gene is TRBD1 (5 bases). This CDR3 comprises 12 residues. The V gene's germline CDR1 is SGHTA and CDR2 FQGNSA. Trimming removed 6 bases from V and 7 bases from J, with 12 bases in between. The DNA of the CDR3 is TGTGCCAGCAGGGAACAGGCGTTTGGCTACACCTTC. This gives the protein CASREQAFGYTF.

The V call is TRBV9, the J call TRBJ2-1, with D tentatively TRBD1 (6 bases). Germline CDR1 SGDLS, CDR2 YYNGEE. V lost 3 bases and J 4 bases, leaving 17 bases between the germline ends. The CDR3 loop spans 16 amino acids. The chain's CDR3 is CASSEDSSDTYNEQFF. CDR3 in DNA: TGTGCCAGCAGCGAGGACAGCTCTGATACTTACAATGAGCAGTTCTTC.

The J gene is TRBJ2-7, the V gene TRBV9; TRBD1 matches at 10 bases. The germline V gene has CDR1 SGDLS and CDR2 YYNGEE. The CDR3 length is 15 residues. V shed 1 base and J 6 bases; nucleotides not matched to a gene: 7. The CDR3 DNA sequence: TGTGCCAGCAGCGTAACCTCCGGGACAGGGGCCGAGCAGTACTTC. This sequence encodes CASSVTSGTGAEQYF.

This clone is a singleton in its sample. The junction shows a germline mismatch at one end, possibly a read error. V gene TRBV6-5 combines with J gene TRBJ1-2; D perhaps matches TRBD1 (6 bases). In germline, CDR1 is MNHEY, CDR2 SVGAGI. The CDR3 is 14 residues long. CDR3 bases: TGTGCCAGCAGGCCCTCAGGGGCTAACTACGGCTACACCTTC. Its protein product is CASRPSGANYGYTF.

The rearrangement uses TRBV27 and TRBJ2-3, with TRBD1 identical over 8 bases. With 5 bases clipped from V and 3 bases from J, the junction kept 7 bases outside the gene matches. Germline values: CDR1 MNHEY, CDR2 SMNVEV (reference sequence). This CDR3 is 15 amino acids long. The CDR3 DNA follows: TGTGCCAGCAGTCACCGGGACAGGCCAACAGATACGCAGTATTTT. Its protein product is CASSHRDRPTDTQYF.

The J gene is TRBJ1-4, the V gene TRBV2; weak D call: TRBD1 (5 bases). This CDR3 spans 13 amino acids. The V end was cut by 6 bases, the J end by 7 bases, with 12 bases between. CDR1 and CDR2 from the germline V gene are SNHLY and FYNNEI. The CDR3 is CASSLSGGEKLFF. The CDR3 DNA follows: TGTGCCAGCAGCCTTTCCGGGGGTGAAAAACTGTTTTTT.

This clone was seen only a few times. The rearrangement joins TRBV6-1 to TRBJ1-4, with D tentatively TRBD1 (5 bases). Germline V CDR1 and CDR2: MNHNS, SASEGT. The CDR3 runs 13 residues. V was clipped by 5 bases and J by 6 bases, with 10 bases between them. The CDR3 reads CASSPDSHEKLFF. The CDR3, as DNA: TGTGCCAGCAGTCCAGACAGTCATGAAAAACTGTTTTTT.

This chain joins TRBV28 and TRBJ2-7; D gene unclear. The CDR3 is 12 amino acids. Germline CDR1 reads MDHEN; CDR2 reads SYDVKM. Deletions cut 3 bases from V and 3 bases from J, with 6 bases between. Here the CDR3 reads CASSFFNYEQYF. The CDR3, as DNA: TGTGCCAGCAGTTTTTTTAACTACGAGCAGTACTTC.

V usage is TRBV7-9 and J usage is TRBJ1-2, with 7 bases identical to TRBD1. Trimming cost V 5 bases and J 8 bases; bases outside gene matches: 14. In germline, CDR1 is SEHNR, CDR2 FQNEAQ (reference sequence). The CDR3 covers 15 residues. The CDR3 bases are TGTGCCAGCAGCGTCCGGGACAGCCTATCGGGGGGCTACACCTTC. It translates to CASSVRDSLSGGYTF.

This chain links TRBV5-1 with TRBJ1-5; the match to TRBD1 covers 10 bases. The CDR3 spans 15 residues. V lost 4 bases, J lost 1 base, and 2 bases stayed unmatched. Germline loops: CDR1 SGHRS, CDR2 YFSETQ. CDR3: CASSPGQGSNQPQHF. The CDR3 coding sequence is TGCGCCAGCAGCCCGGGACAGGGGAGCAATCAGCCCCAGCATTTT.

The V call is TRBV13, the J call TRBJ2-1; 13 bases fit TRBD2. The CDR3 spans 18 residues. J lost 2 bases, V lost 0 bases, and 4 bases had no gene match. CDR1 is PRHDT and CDR2 is FYEKMQ in the germline V gene (reference sequence). The DNA of the CDR3 is TGTGCCAGCAGCTTAGGGACTAGCGGGGGGAATACCTACAATGAGCAGTTCTTC. Its translation is CASSLGTSGGNTYNEQFF.

V is TRBV29-1 and J is TRBJ2-7; 10 nucleotides align to TRBD1. The CDR3 spans 12 residues. V lost 6 bases, J lost 3 bases, and 2 bases stayed unmatched. Germline V gene lookup returns CDR1 SQVTM and CDR2 ANQGSEA. The CDR3 spells CSVRTGGYEQYF. The CDR3 region has the DNA TGCAGCGTGCGGACAGGGGGCTACGAGCAGTACTTC.

V usage is TRBV18 and J usage is TRBJ1-5, with no clear D. The CDR3 runs to 14 residues. Germline V lookup: CDR1 KGHSH, CDR2 LQKENI. With 5 bases removed from V and 5 bases from J, the gap between germline ends came to 13 bases. CDR3 loop: CASSGQQRDQPQHF. In DNA, the CDR3 is TGTGCCAGCTCAGGTCAACAGAGGGATCAGCCCCAGCATTTT.

V is TRBV6-6 and J is TRBJ1-1, with a possible D match to TRBD1 (6 bases). In germline, CDR1 is MNHNY, CDR2 SVGAGI (reference sequence). This CDR3 comprises 14 residues. V was cut by 5 bases and J by 1 base, with 11 bases left in between. CDR3 in DNA: TGTGCCAGCAGTCCTTCGGGACAGAACACTGAAGCTTTCTTT. It encodes CASSPSGQNTEAFF.

The V gene is TRBV5-1, the J gene TRBJ2-1; 7 bases fit TRBD2. The J segment lost 3 bases and the V segment lost 6 bases, leaving 9 bases of the junction unmatched. CDR1 is SGHRS, CDR2 YFSETQ, per germline. The CDR3 is 15 residues long. The CDR3 DNA is TGCGCCAGCACAACCGGGACTACAAACTACAATGAGCAGTTCTTC. Amino acids: CASTTGTTNYNEQFF.

J is TRBJ2-3 and V is TRBV7-8, with TRBD2 as a possible D gene (5 bases). The CDR3 is 15 residues long. Per the germline V gene, CDR1 is SGHVS and CDR2 is FQNEAQ. V was pared by 5 bases and J by 6 bases, with 18 bases between. The DNA for the CDR3 is TGTGCCAGCAGCCCCATGACCGGACTGTCGGATACGCAGTATTTT. This translates into CASSPMTGLSDTQYF.

The rearrangement joins TRBV5-1 to TRBJ2-5; a possible D gene is TRBD1 (5 bases). Germline V gene data show CDR1 as SGHRS and CDR2 as YFSETQ. This CDR3 contains 14 residues. V was shortened by 2 bases and J by 11 bases, with 19 bases between the two germline ends. This chain's CDR3 is CASSLSQGQAWQYF. The CDR3 DNA sequence: TGCGCCAGCAGCTTATCCCAGGGTCAGGCATGGCAGTACTTC. The entire variable domain, with the rest obtained from reference TRBV5-1 and TRBJ2-5, is as follows: KAGVTQTPRYLIKTRGQQVTLSCSPISGHRSVSWYQQTPGQGLQFLFEYFSETQRNKGNFPGRFSGRQFSNSRSEMNVSTLELGDSALYLCASSLSQGQAWQYFGPGTRLLVL.

The chain links TRBV25-1 to TRBJ1-4; 9 nucleotides match TRBD1. The CDR3 contains 15 residues. With 3 bases clipped from V and 8 bases from J, the junction kept 7 bases outside the gene matches. The V gene's germline CDR1 is MGHDK and CDR2 SYGVNS. The CDR3: CASSDPGQGREKLFF. CDR3 nucleotides: TGTGCCAGCAGTGATCCTGGACAGGGGAGGGAAAAACTGTTTTTT.

V usage is TRBV6-1 and J usage is TRBJ1-2; D gene unclear. V lost 5 bases, J lost 6 bases, and 10 bases lay in between. The CDR3 totals 12 residues. Germline V lookup: CDR1 MNHNS, CDR2 SASEGT. CDR3 amino acids: CASSWSGDGYTF. The CDR3 DNA follows: TGTGCCAGCAGTTGGTCCGGGGATGGCTACACCTTC.

The genes are TRBV18 and TRBJ2-3; D perhaps matches TRBD1 (6 bases). With 4 bases removed from V and 1 base from J, the gap between germline ends came to 12 bases. The CDR3 length is 15 residues. Germline lookup yields CDR1 KGHSH and CDR2 LQKENI. The CDR3 loop reads CASSRSGQGTDTQYF. As DNA, the CDR3 is TGTGCCAGCTCACGATCGGGACAAGGCACAGATACGCAGTATTTT.

The chain has TRBV7-9 and TRBJ1-2, with D unclear. The V gene lost 5 bases and the J gene lost 4 bases, with 5 bases spanning the gap. CDR1 and CDR2 from the germline V gene are SEHNR and FQNEAQ (reference sequence). The CDR3 contains 11 residues. In nucleotides, the CDR3 is TGTGCCAGCAGCGAGGGCTATGGCTACACCTTC. Encoded protein: CASSEGYGYTF.

The V gene is TRBV9, the J gene TRBJ1-6, with D tentatively TRBD1 (6 bases). The V end was cut by 3 bases, the J end by 7 bases, with 11 bases between. Germline V gene data show CDR1 as SGDLS and CDR2 as YYNGEE. CDR3 length equals 14 residues. The chain's CDR3 is CASSEGGENSPLHF. CDR3 nucleotides: TGTGCCAGCAGCGAAGGGGGTGAGAATTCACCCCTCCACTTT. The full variable domain, its missing parts supplied by reference TRBV9 and TRBJ1-6, is DSGVTQTPKHLITATGQRVTLRCSPRSGDLSVYWYQQSLDQGLQFLIQYYNGEERAKGNILERFSAQQFPDLHSELNLSSLELGDSALYFCASSEGGENSPLHFGNGTRLTVT.

The chain couples TRBV2 to TRBJ1-2, with 10 bases that match TRBD1. The CDR3 extends over 14 amino acids. The J segment lost 7 bases and the V segment lost 6 bases, leaving 8 bases of the junction unmatched. Germline V gene lookup returns CDR1 SNHLY and CDR2 FYNNEI. The CDR3 reads CASRSRDRGSGYTF. In nucleotides, the CDR3 is TGTGCCAGCAGAAGCCGGGACAGGGGCTCTGGCTACACCTTC.

The gene calls are TRBV2 and TRBJ2-1; D perhaps matches TRBD2 (6 bases). Looked up from germline, CDR1 is SNHLY and CDR2 is FYNNEI. The CDR3 sequence is 17 residues long. V was pared by 0 bases and J by 5 bases, with 17 bases between. CDR3 sequence: CASSEALPSGRNNEQFF. The CDR3 DNA reads as TGTGCCAGCAGTGAAGCGCTTCCATCGGGGAGGAACAATGAGCAGTTCTTC.

The CDR3 is CASSTLGGARNTQYF. In DNA form, the CDR3 reads TGTGCCAGTTCTACCCTCGGGGGGGCTCGCAATACGCAGTATTTT. V usage is TRBV19 and J usage is TRBJ2-3; 8 positions match TRBD2. Unmatched junction bases numbered 14, after V lost 8 bases and J lost 7 bases. This CDR3 is 15 amino acids long. Germline values: CDR1 LNHDA, CDR2 SQIVND (reference sequence). Full variable domain (remainder filled in from reference TRBV19 and TRBJ2-3): DGGITQSPKYLFRKEGQNVTLSCEQNLNHDAMYWYRQDPGQGLRLIYYSQIVNDFQKGDIAEGYSVSREKKESFPLTVTSAQKNPTAFYLCASSTLGGARNTQYFGPGTRLTVL.

The rearrangement uses TRBV7-2 and TRBJ2-5; possible D gene TRBD1, 7 bases. Per germline, CDR1 SGHTA and CDR2 FQGNSA. The CDR3 spans 14 residues. The V end was cut by 7 bases, the J end by 5 bases, with 17 bases between. This CDR3 is CASTPGRGRETQYF. Here the CDR3 DNA reads TGTGCCAGCACTCCGGGCAGGGGGAGGGAGACCCAGTACTTC.

This chain joins TRBV5-1 and TRBJ1-2; 8 nucleotides agree with TRBD1. Germline V lookup: CDR1 SGHRS, CDR2 YFSETQ. This CDR3 has 13 residues. With V trimmed by 4 bases and J by 6 bases, 5 bases remained unmatched. As DNA, the CDR3 is TGCGCCAGCAGCCTTGGACAGGGCAATGGCTACACCTTC. This gives the protein CASSLGQGNGYTF.

This clone has just a few counts. CDR3 bases: TGCAGCGTCGCCGGGACAGCCCTTTCGGAGCAGTACTTC. Residues: CSVAGTALSEQYF. The rearrangement links TRBV29-1 to TRBJ2-7; 7 bases match TRBD1. The CDR3 spans 13 residues. The germline CDR1 and CDR2 sequences are SQVTM and ANQGSEA. V shed 6 bases, J shed 7 bases, and the junction held 12 bases outside the gene matches.